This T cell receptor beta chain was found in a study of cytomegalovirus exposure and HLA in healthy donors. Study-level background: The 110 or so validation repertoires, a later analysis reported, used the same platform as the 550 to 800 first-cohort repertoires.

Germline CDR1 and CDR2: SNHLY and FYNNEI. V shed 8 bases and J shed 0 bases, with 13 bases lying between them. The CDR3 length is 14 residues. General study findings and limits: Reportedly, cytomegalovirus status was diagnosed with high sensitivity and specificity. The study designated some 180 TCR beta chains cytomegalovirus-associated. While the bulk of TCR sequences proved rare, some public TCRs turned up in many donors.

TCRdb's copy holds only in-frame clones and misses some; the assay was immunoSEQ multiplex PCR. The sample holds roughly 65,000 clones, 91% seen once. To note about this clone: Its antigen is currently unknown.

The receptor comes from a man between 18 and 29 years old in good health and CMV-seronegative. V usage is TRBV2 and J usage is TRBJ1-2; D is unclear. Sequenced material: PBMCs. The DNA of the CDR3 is TGTGCCAGCGGATTGGACGGGGCTAACTATGGCTACACCTTC. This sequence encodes CASGLDGANYGYTF.